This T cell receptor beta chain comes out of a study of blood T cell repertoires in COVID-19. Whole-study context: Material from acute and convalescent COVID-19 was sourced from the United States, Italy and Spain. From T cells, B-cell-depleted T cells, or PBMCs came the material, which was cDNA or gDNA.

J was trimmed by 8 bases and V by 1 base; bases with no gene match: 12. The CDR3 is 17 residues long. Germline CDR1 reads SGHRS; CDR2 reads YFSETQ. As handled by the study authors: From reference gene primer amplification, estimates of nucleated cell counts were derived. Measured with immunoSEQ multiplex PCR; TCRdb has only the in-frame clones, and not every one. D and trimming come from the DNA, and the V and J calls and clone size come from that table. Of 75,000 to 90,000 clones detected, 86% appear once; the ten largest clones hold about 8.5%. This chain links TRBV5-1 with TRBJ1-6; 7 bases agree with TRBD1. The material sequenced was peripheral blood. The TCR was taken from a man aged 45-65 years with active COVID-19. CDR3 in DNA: TGCGCCAGCAGCTTGTTTGCTTTGCGGCAGGGGGATTCACCCCTCCACTTT. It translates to CASSLFALRQGDSPLHF. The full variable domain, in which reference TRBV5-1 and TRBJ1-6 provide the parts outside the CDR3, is KAGVTQTPRYLIKTRGQQVTLSCSPISGHRSVSWYQQTPGQGLQFLFEYFSETQRNKGNFPGRFSGRQFSNSRSEMNVSTLELGDSALYLCASSLFALRQGDSPLHFGNGTRLTVT.